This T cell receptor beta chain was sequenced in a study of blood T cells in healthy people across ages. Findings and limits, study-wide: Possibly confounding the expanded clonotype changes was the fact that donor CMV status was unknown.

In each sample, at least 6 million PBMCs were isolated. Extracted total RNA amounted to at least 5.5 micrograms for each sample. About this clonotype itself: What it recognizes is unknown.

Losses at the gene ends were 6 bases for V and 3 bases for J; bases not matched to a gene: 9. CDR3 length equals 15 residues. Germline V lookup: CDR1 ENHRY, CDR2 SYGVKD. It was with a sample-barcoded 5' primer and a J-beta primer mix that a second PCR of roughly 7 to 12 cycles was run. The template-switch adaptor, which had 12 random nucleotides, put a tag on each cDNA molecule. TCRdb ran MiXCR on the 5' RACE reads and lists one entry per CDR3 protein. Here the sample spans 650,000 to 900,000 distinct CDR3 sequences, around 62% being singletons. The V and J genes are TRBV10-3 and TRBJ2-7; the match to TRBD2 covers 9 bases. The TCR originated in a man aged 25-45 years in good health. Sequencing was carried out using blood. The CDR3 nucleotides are TGTGCCATCAGAGAAGCGGGACTAGCCGTCTACGAGCAGTACTTC. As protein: CAIREAGLAVYEQYF.